This TCR beta chain came from a study of blood T cell repertoires in COVID-19 (dated by TCRdb to the early 2020s). Context from the whole study: The collaborator samples originated in the United States, Italy and Spain and spanned the acute and convalescent phases of COVID-19. The prospective study material was composed of cDNA or gDNA derived from T cells, B-cell-depleted T cells, or PBMCs. Deeply sampled blood TCRbeta repertoires from subjects exposed to, actively infected with, or recovered from COVID-19 were included in the dataset. The samples were drawn from the first 160 participants of the ongoing ImmuneRACE study and from 1,254 subjects provided by 6 global collaborators. The sample metadata nearly always contained a de-identified subject ID, COVID-19 status, age in years and sex. A freely available public database, intended as a resource for researchers studying the immune response to SARS-CoV-2, is where the repertoires were released. Where available, HLA class I and class II types were obtained from metadata supplied by the sample provider rather than from assay-based typing. General conclusions and limits of the study: The quantity of clinical and demographic metadata differed by source and by participant and was supplied without curation.

TCRbeta CDR3 regions were amplified from genomic DNA using the immunoSEQ Assay, a bias-controlled multiplex PCR. Processing in the source paper ran as follows. Nucleated cell counts per sample were estimated from amplification of reference gene primers within the assay. Sequence reads were collapsed and filtered to measure the absolute abundance of every unique TCRbeta CDR3 rearrangement. Productive Simpson clonality was computed per sample as the square root of Simpson's diversity index over productive rearrangements. TCRdb's version of the immuneACCESS table is confined to in-frame rearrangements and falls short of the full clone set. An unresolved V gene accounts for under half of the shortfall where checked; the remainder is of unknown origin. The DNA gave D and trimming, while V, J and clone size come from that table. For this sample the table gives some 150,000 clones, of which around 90% were detected only once. The top ten hold around 1.5% of the sample.

Details on this clone: Its antigen is currently not known. No clone much larger than this one lies a single base away; base qualities are absent.

Each collaborating institution followed its own protocols to collect whole blood in K2EDTA tubes. For TCRbeta analysis, collaborators shipped samples in one of three forms: frozen whole blood, isolated PBMCs, or DNA extracted from either of those sample types. The germline V gene sets CDR1 to KGHDR and CDR2 to SFDVKD. V loses 9 bases of germline sequence and J loses 4 bases, and the interval between the two ends is 9 bases. The CDR3 measures 12 amino acids from cysteine to phenylalanine. This entry keeps only the CDR3 DNA: 36 bases, framed from base 1. The V and J segments used are TRBV24-1 and TRBJ2-1; possibly the D gene is TRBD2, per 5 matching bases. Sequencing was carried out using peripheral blood. This receptor was obtained from a woman between 50 and 59 years old with acute or convalescent COVID-19. The CDR3 region reads CATEKRYNEQFF. The nucleotide sequence reads as follows: TGTGCCACCGAAAAGCGGTACAATGAGCAGTTCTTC.